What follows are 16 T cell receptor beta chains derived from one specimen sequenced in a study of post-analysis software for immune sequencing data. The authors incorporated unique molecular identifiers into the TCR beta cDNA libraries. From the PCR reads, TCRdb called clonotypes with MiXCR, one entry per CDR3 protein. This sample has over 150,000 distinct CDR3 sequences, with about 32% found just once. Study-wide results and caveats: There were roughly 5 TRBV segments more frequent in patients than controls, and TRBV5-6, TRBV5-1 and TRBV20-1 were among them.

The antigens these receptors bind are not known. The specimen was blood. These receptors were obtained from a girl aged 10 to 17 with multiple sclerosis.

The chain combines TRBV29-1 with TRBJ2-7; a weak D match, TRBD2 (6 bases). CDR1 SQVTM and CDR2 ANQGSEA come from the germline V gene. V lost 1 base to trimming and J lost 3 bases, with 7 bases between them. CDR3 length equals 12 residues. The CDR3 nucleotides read TGCAGCGTTGAAGCTAGCGACTACGAGCAGTACTTC. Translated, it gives CSVEASDYEQYF.

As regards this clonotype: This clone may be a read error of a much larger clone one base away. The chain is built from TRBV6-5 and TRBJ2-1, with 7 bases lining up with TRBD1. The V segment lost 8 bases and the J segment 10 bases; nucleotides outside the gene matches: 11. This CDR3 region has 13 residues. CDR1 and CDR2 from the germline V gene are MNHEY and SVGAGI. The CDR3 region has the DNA TGTGCCAGCGGTCGCTCGACAGGGTACGAGCAGTTCTTC. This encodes CASGRSTGYEQFF.

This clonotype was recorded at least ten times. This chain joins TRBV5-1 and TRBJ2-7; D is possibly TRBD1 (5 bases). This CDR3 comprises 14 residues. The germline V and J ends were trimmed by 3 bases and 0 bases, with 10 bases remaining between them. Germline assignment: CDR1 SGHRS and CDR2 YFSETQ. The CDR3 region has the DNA TGCGCCAGCAGCTCCGGACAAGACTCCTACGAGCAGTACTTC. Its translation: CASSSGQDSYEQYF.

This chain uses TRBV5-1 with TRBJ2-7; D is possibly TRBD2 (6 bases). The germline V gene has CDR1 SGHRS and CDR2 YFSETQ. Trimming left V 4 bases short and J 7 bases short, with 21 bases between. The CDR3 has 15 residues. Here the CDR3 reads CASSLVSGPYNEQYF. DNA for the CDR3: TGCGCCAGCAGCCTGGTTAGCGGTCCCTACAATGAGCAGTACTTC.

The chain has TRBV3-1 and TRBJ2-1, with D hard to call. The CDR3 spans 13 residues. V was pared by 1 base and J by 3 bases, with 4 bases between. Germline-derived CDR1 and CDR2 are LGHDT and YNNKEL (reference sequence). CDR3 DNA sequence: TGTGCCAGCAGCCAAGTTGGCTACAATGAGCAGTTCTTC. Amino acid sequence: CASSQVGYNEQFF.

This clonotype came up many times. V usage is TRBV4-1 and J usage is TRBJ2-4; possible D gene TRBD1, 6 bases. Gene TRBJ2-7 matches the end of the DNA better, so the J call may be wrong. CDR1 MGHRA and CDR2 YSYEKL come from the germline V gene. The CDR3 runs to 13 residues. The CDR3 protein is CASSQVQGDEQYF. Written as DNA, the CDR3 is TGCGCCAGCAGCCAAGTACAGGGCGACGAGCAGTACTTC.

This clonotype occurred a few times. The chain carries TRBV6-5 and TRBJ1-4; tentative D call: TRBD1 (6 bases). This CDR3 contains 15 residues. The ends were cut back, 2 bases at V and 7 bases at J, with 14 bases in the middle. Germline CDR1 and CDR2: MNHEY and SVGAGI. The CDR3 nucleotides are TGTGCCAGCAGTTACACCGGGGGGCGAGCTGAAAAACTGTTTTTT. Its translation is CASSYTGGRAEKLFF.

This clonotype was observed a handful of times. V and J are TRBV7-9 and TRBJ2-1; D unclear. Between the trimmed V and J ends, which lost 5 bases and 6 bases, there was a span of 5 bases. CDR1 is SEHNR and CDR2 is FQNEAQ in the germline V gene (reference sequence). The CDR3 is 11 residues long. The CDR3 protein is CASSGGNEQFF. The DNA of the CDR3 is TGTGCCAGCAGCGGCGGCAATGAGCAGTTCTTC.

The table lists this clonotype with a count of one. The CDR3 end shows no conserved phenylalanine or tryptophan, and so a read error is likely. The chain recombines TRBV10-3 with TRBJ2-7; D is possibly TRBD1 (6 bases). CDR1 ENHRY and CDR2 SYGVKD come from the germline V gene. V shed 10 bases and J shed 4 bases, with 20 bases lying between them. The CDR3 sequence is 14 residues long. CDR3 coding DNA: TGTGCCACCACTGACCGACAGGTCACATACGAGCAGTACTGC. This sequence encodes CATTDRQVTYEQYC.

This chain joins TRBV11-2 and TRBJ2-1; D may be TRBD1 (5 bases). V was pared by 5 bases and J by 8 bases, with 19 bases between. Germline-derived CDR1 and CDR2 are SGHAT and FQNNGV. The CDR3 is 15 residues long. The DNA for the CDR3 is TGTGCCAGCAGCCCCCCAGGTGACTTAGGGGATGAGCAGTTCTTC. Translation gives CASSPPGDLGDEQFF.

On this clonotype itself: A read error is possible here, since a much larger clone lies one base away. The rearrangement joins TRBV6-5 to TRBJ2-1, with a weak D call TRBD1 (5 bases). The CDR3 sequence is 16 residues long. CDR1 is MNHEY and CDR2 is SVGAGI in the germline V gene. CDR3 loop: CASSYSFGASNNERFF. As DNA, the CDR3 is TGTGCCAGCAGTTACTCGTTTGGGGCCAGCAACAATGAGCGGTTCTTC.

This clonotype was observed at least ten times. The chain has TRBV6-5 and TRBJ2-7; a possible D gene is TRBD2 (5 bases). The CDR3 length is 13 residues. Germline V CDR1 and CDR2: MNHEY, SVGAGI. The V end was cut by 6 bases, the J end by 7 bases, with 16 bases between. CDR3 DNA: TGTGCCAGCAGCCAACACGCTACGGGGGAGCAGTACTTC. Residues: CASSQHATGEQYF.

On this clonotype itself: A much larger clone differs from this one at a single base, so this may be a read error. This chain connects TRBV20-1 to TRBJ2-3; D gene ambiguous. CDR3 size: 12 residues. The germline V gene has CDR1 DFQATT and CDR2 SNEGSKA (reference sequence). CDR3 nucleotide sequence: TGCAGTGCGCCTAAAAGCAGAGATACGCAGTATTTT. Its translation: CSAPKSRDTQYF.

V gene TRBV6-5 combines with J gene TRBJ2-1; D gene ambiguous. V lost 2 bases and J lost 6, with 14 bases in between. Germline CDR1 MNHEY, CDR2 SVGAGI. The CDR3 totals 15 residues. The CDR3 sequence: CASSYRPFLVNEQFF. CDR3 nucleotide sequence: TGTGCCAGCAGTTACAGACCCTTTTTGGTCAATGAGCAGTTCTTC.

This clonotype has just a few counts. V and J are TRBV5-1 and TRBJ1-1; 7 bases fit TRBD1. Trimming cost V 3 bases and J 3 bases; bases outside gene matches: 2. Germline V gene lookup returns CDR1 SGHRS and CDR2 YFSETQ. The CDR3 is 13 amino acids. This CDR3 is CASSSTGDTEAFF. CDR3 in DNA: TGCGCCAGCAGCTCAACAGGGGACACTGAAGCTTTCTTT. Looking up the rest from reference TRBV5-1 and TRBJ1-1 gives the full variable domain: KAGVTQTPRYLIKTRGQQVTLSCSPISGHRSVSWYQQTPGQGLQFLFEYFSETQRNKGNFPGRFSGRQFSNSRSEMNVSTLELGDSALYLCASSSTGDTEAFFGQGTRLTVV.

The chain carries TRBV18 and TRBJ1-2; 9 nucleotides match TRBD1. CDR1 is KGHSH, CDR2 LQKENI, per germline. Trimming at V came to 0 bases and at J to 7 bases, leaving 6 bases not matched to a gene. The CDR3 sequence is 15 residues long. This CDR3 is CASSPPGTGTSGYTF. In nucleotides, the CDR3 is TGTGCCAGCTCACCACCCGGGACAGGGACTAGTGGCTACACCTTC.